The 17 T cell receptor beta chains in this list originate from one sample, sequenced in a study of blood T cells in healthy people across ages. Using a J-beta primer mix together with a sample-barcoded 5' primer, a second PCR was run for roughly 6 to 12 cycles. MiXCR was run by TCRdb on the 5' RACE reads, yielding one entry per CDR3 protein. The repertoire consists of hundreds of thousands of distinct CDR3 sequences, with less than 25% occurring once and the leading ten covering around 10%. These data also featured in a second study, about T cells of mothers and their children.

Specimen: blood. These receptors all stem from a boy aged 10-17 years in good health.

The CDR3 reads CASSYTENYEQYF. The DNA of the CDR3 is TGTGCCAGCAGCTACACAGAAAACTACGAGCAGTACTTC. The genes are TRBV6-5 and TRBJ2-1, with no clear D. The J call may be mistaken, given a closer DNA end match to TRBJ2-7. Per the germline V gene, CDR1 is MNHEY and CDR2 is SVGAGI. The CDR3 is 13 residues long.

A few counts support this clonotype. V is TRBV28 and J is TRBJ2-4; possibly TRBD2 for D (6 bases). Germline V gives CDR1 MDHEN, CDR2 SYDVKM. The CDR3 covers 15 residues. Trimming removed 2 bases from V and 5 bases from J, with 13 bases in between. The CDR3 nucleotides are TGTGCCAGCAGTTTACGGGGGATTGTTCAAAACATTCAGTACTTC. Protein sequence: CASSLRGIVQNIQYF.

This clonotype was seen more than once but under ten times. This chain uses TRBV5-1 with TRBJ1-1, with D perhaps TRBD1 (6 bases). Germline CDR1 is SGHRS and CDR2 is YFSETQ. Trimming pared 1 base from V and 5 bases from J, leaving 9 bases between. The CDR3 extends over 13 amino acids. The CDR3 DNA reads TGCGCCAGCAGCTTGAAGGGGGGAACTGAAGCTTTCTTT. Its protein product is CASSLKGGTEAFF. Based on the CDR3 plus reference TRBV5-1 and TRBJ1-1, the full variable domain is KAGVTQTPRYLIKTRGQQVTLSCSPISGHRSVSWYQQTPGQGLQFLFEYFSETQRNKGNFPGRFSGRQFSNSRSEMNVSTLELGDSALYLCASSLKGGTEAFFGQGTRLTVV.

This clonotype has just a few counts. The chain combines TRBV20-1 with TRBJ2-5; TRBD2 aligns across 8 bases. CDR1 is DFQATT, CDR2 SNEGSKA, per germline (reference sequence). J lost 1 base, V lost 3 bases, and 10 bases had no gene match. CDR3 length: 16 residues. This CDR3 is CSASYLTGTSQETQYF. The CDR3 DNA follows: TGCAGTGCTAGTTATTTAACCGGGACTAGCCAAGAGACCCAGTACTTC.

This clonotype has a handful of counts. This sequence joins TRBV7-2 and TRBJ2-1; 8 bases match TRBD1. V gave up 4 bases and J gave up 7 bases; unmatched junction bases: 3. The CDR3 has 13 residues. Germline-derived CDR1 and CDR2 are SGHTA and FQGNSA. The DNA for the CDR3 is TGTGCCAGCAGCTCCCGACAGGGGAATGAGCAGTTCTTC. This translates into CASSSRQGNEQFF.

This clonotype has a handful of counts. V is TRBV5-1 and J is TRBJ2-5; 7 bases agree with TRBD1. Germline V gene lookup returns CDR1 SGHRS and CDR2 YFSETQ. With 0 bases clipped from V and 0 bases from J, the junction kept 5 bases outside the gene matches. The CDR3 totals 16 residues. Written as DNA, the CDR3 is TGCGCCAGCAGCTTGGATGGGACAGCGTACCAAGAGACCCAGTACTTC. Protein sequence: CASSLDGTAYQETQYF.

The chain carries TRBV10-2 and TRBJ2-5; tentative D call: TRBD2 (6 bases). V dropped 5 bases and J dropped 2 bases, with 15 bases sitting between them. The CDR3 has 15 residues. Germline V CDR1 and CDR2: WSHSY, SAAADI. DNA of the CDR3: TGCGCCAGCAGTCCCCAGGCGGAGGGGCAAGAGACCCAGTACTTC. It translates to CASSPQAEGQETQYF.

The chain links TRBV10-3 to TRBJ2-7; D tentatively fits TRBD1 or TRBD2 (5 bases each). V lost 2 bases and J lost 3, with 8 bases in between. This CDR3 has 13 amino acids. Germline loops: CDR1 ENHRY, CDR2 SYGVKD. As DNA, the CDR3 is TGTGCCATCAGTGAGGGGGCGGGCTACGAGCAGTACTTC. Its protein product is CAISEGAGYEQYF.

This chain joins TRBV4-3 and TRBJ2-3; D unclear. CDR1 is LGHNA, CDR2 YSLEER, per germline. The CDR3 extends over 16 amino acids. V lost 1 base to trimming and J lost 7 bases, with 18 bases between them. The CDR3 DNA reads as TGCGCCAGCAGCCAAGCCGGACGAGACCTTGAACATACGCAGTATTTT. Protein: CASSQAGRDLEHTQYF.

V and J are TRBV20-1 and TRBJ1-5, with 9 bases identical to TRBD1. CDR3 length: 13 amino acids. CDR1 and CDR2 (germline): DFQATT, SNEGSKA (reference sequence). Germline trimming cut 6 bases from V and 4 bases from J; bases unmatched to any gene: 4. The CDR3 coding sequence is TGCAGTGCCCAGACAGGGGGGAATCAGCCCCAGCATTTT. It yields the protein CSAQTGGNQPQHF.

The chain carries TRBV28 and TRBJ2-5; TRBD1 agrees at 7 bases. V lost 5 bases and J lost 4; bases outside the gene matches: 10. Germline V gene data show CDR1 as MDHEN and CDR2 as SYDVKM. CDR3 length: 15 residues. The CDR3 nucleotides are TGTGCCAGCAGTCAACGAACAGGGGCGGGAGAGACCCAGTACTTC. Protein: CASSQRTGAGETQYF.

This clonotype has only a few counts. This chain uses TRBV5-5 with TRBJ2-1; D perhaps matches TRBD2 (5 bases). Germline lookup yields CDR1 SGHKS and CDR2 YYEKEE (reference sequence). The CDR3 length is 16 residues. V gave up 4 bases and J gave up 3 bases, with 17 bases separating them. CDR3 nucleotide sequence: TGTGCCAGCAGCCCAAGGCCACTGGACTTCTACAATGAGCAGTTCTTC. Amino acid sequence: CASSPRPLDFYNEQFF.

This clonotype was seen a few times. The DNA for the CDR3 is TGTGCCAGCAGCCCAGCCCAGGCTCTACTTAACAATGAGCAGTTCTTC. This gives the protein CASSPAQALLNNEQFF. The J gene is TRBJ2-5, the V gene TRBV11-2; no reliable D call. The DNA matches TRBJ2-1 better at its end, which makes the J call doubtful. CDR3 length: 16 residues. Germline loops: CDR1 SGHAT, CDR2 FQNNGV.

The chain carries TRBV7-2 and TRBJ2-5; 14 nucleotides agree with TRBD2. The end of the DNA aligns better with TRBJ2-7, so the J call may be wrong. Germline CDR1 reads SGHTA; CDR2 reads FQGNSA. CDR3 size: 17 residues. CDR3 nucleotide sequence: TGTGCCAGCAGCTTAGGGTGGTGGACTAGCGGGGGGTACGAGCAGTACTTC. Encoded protein: CASSLGWWTSGGYEQYF.

This clonotype turned up a few times. This chain joins TRBV7-2 and TRBJ2-7, with TRBD1 matching 8 bases. The CDR3 contains 15 residues. CDR1 is SGHTA and CDR2 is FQGNSA in the germline V gene. With V trimmed by 1 base and J by 0 bases, 2 bases remained unmatched. The CDR3 nucleotides are TGTGCCAGCAGCTTAGGGGACAGGAGCTCCTACGAGCAGTACTTC. Translation: CASSLGDRSSYEQYF.

For this clonotype: At one of its ends the junction is not consistent with the germline gene, which may arise from a read error. This rearrangement joins TRBV5-1 to TRBJ2-7; D not resolved. The CDR3 has 14 residues. Germline CDR1 and CDR2: SGHRS and YFSETQ. CDR3 residues: CASSEANSYYEQYF. DNA of the CDR3: TGTGCCAGCAGCGAGGCTAACTCCTACTACGAGCAGTACTTC.

This rearrangement joins TRBV4-1 to TRBJ1-5; 10 positions agree with TRBD1. V trimming: 4 bases; J trimming: 6 bases; junction bases outside the gene matches: 9. The CDR3 sequence is 16 residues long. CDR1 MGHRA and CDR2 YSYEKL come from the germline V gene. The CDR3 loop is CASSLLGTGDRQPQHF. The CDR3 nucleotides read TGCGCCAGCAGCCTCCTTGGGACAGGGGATCGTCAGCCCCAGCATTTT.